This T cell receptor beta chain was recorded in a study of identical twins. TCRdb reanalysed the 5' RACE reads using MiXCR and keeps one entry per CDR3 protein. Among hundreds of thousands of distinct CDR3 sequences, roughly an eighth were seen once, and the ten largest hold 1.5% to 2%. This clonotype was observed at least ten times. The junction had 3 bases not matched to a gene; V was cut back by 0 bases and J by 2 bases. The CDR3 spans 16 residues. Per the germline V gene, CDR1 is SGHVS and CDR2 is FQNEAQ. The same specimen was also included in a second study, on yellow fever vaccine responses in identical twins.

The V call is TRBV7-8, the J call TRBJ2-1; 8 nucleotides agree with TRBD1. Sample: PBMCs. The origin of this receptor is a woman between 18 and 29 years old in good health. The CDR3: CASSLAGQVAYNEQFF. DNA of the CDR3: TGTGCCAGCAGCTTAGCGGGACAGGTAGCCTACAATGAGCAGTTCTTC.